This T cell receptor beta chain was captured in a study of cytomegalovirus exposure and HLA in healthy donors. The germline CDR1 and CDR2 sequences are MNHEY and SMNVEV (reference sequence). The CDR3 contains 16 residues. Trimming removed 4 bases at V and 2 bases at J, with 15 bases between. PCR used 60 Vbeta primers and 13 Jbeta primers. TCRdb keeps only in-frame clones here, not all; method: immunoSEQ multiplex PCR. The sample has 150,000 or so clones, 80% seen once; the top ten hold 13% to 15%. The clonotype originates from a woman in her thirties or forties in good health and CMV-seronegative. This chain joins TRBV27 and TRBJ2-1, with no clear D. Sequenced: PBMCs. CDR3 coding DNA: TGTGCCAGCAGTTCCATTATAGCCACTCCCTACAATGAGCAGTTCTTC. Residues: CASSSIIATPYNEQFF.